A selection of T cell receptor beta chains follows, all from one sample in a study of T cells in Graves' hyperthyroidism and ophthalmopathy. TCRdb re-called the multiplex PCR reads through MiXCR, storing one row per CDR3 protein. The profile covers roughly 700,000 distinct CDR3 sequences, with 35% appearing a single time and about a third taken by the ten largest. Sequencing was performed on blood. All receptors derive from a woman aged 35 to 49 with Graves' hyperthyroidism. Each CDR3 is given with its conserved first and last residue. The D gene is left open where the match is weak. Size values are once, few and many counts, or a class for expanded clones, and some rows have none.

abundance,d_gene,j_gene,len,v_gene,CDR3aa,CDR3nt
.,.,TRBJ1-2,15,TRBV12-3/TRBV12-4,CASSRGWENQGGYTF,TGTGCCAGCAGCCGGGGATGGGAAAACCAAGGTGGCTACACCTTC
many,.,TRBJ1-1,13,TRBV14,CASSRTGPPTAFF,TGTGCCAGCAGCCGCACAGGGCCCCCAACTGCTTTCTTT
.,TRBD1,TRBJ1-1,14,TRBV19,CASSDRAANTEAFF,TGTGCCAGTAGTGACAGGGCGGCGAACACTGAAGCTTTCTTT
few,.,TRBJ1-1,16,TRBV7-9,CASSDWEGVGDTEAFF,TGTGCCAGCAGCGACTGGGAGGGGGTTGGAGACACTGAAGCTTTCTTT
.,.,TRBJ2-5,13,TRBV2,CASKQSGQETQYF,TGTGCCAGCAAACAGAGCGGGCAAGAGACCCAGTACTTC
few,.,TRBJ1-1,16,TRBV7-8,CASIRDRLLMNTEASF,TGTGCCAGCATTCGGGACCGGCTACTCATGAACACTGAAGCTTCCTTT
many,TRBD1,TRBJ1-5,14,TRBV12-3/TRBV12-4,CASRLQGSNQPQHF,TGTGCCAGCAGACTACAGGGGTCCAATCAGCCCCAGCATTTT
.,TRBD1,TRBJ1-5,13,TRBV19,CASSSPGGRTQHF,TGTGCCAGTAGTAGTCCAGGGGGTCGGACCCAGCATTTT
.,.,TRBJ1-5,16,TRBV6-1,CASSEYPARVAQPQHF,TGTGCCAGCAGTGAATATCCCGCCAGGGTTGCTCAGCCCCAGCATTTT
few,TRBD2,TRBJ2-3,14,TRBV10-3,CAIRLAGLTDTQYF,TGTGCCATCAGACTAGCGGGCCTCACAGATACGCAGTATTTT
many,.,TRBJ2-5,16,TRBV29-1,CSVEWPFGAASGAQYF,TGCAGCGTTGAATGGCCCTTTGGGGCTGCCTCGGGGGCCCAGTACTTC
.,.,TRBJ1-4,15,TRBV9,CASSVATGYNEKLFF,TGTGCCAGCAGCGTAGCAACAGGTTATAATGAAAAACTGTTTTTT